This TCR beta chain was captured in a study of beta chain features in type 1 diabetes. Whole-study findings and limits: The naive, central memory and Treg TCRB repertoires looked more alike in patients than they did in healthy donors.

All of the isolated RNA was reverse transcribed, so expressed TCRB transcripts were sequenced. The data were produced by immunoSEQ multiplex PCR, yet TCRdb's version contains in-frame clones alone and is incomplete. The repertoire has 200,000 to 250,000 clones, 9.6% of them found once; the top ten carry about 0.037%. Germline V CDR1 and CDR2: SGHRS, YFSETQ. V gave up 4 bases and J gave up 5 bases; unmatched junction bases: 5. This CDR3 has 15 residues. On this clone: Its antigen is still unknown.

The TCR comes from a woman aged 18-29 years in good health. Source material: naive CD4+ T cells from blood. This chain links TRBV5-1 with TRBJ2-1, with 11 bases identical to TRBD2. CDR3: CASSPGLADHNEQFF. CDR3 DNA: TGCGCCAGCAGCCCGGGACTAGCGGATCACAATGAGCAGTTCTTC.